Sequencing of this TCR beta chain was carried out in a study of T cells in Graves' hyperthyroidism and ophthalmopathy. Study results and caveats: Expanded thyroid clonotypes (above 0.001) were mostly also found in blood.

After removal of 1 base from V and 5 bases from J, the junction contained 2 bases not matched to a gene. The CDR3 has 14 amino acids. Germline CDR1 is LNHDA and CDR2 is SQIVND (reference sequence). There were TCR beta CDR3 regions amplified from RNA transcripts. HTBI primers drove first-round RT-PCR of the TCR CDR3. TCRdb re-derived calls from the multiplex PCR reads in MiXCR, one entry per CDR3 protein. The table lists some 800,000 distinct CDR3 sequences, around 39% of them singletons. Notes on this clonotype: Its antigen is undetermined.

The sample consisted of blood. The receptor's source is a young man with Graves' hyperthyroidism. The chain carries TRBV19 and TRBJ2-7; TRBD1 matches 10 bases. CDR3 nucleotide sequence: TGTGCCAGTAGTATAGGGACAGGGGGTGACGAGCAGTACTTC. Its protein product is CASSIGTGGDEQYF.